These 15 T cell receptor beta chains originate from one sample sequenced in a study of molecular identifiers for immune sequencing clone quantification. TCRdb fed the PCR reads into MiXCR, producing one record per CDR3 protein. This table has about 500,000 distinct CDR3 sequences, about a quarter appearing once. Material: naive CD8+ T cells from blood, with Jurkat cell RNA spiked in. Subset described: FACS-sorted CD8+CD4-CCR7+CD45RA+ naive T cells. These receptors all come from a human donor in good health. Some libraries in this study had Jurkat cell RNA spiked in.

The V and J genes are TRBV29-1 and TRBJ2-7; 9 bases fit TRBD2. This CDR3 is 13 amino acids long. V trimming: 4 bases; J trimming: 3 bases; junction bases outside the gene matches: 4. Germline V gene data show CDR1 as SQVTM and CDR2 as ANQGSEA. CDR3: CSVVAGGLYEQYF. Here the CDR3 DNA reads TGCAGCGTTGTGGCGGGAGGGCTCTACGAGCAGTACTTC.

The chain has TRBV7-2 and TRBJ1-1; no definite D call. This CDR3 is built from 16 residues. V lost 5 bases to trimming and J lost 0 bases, with 16 bases between them. The V gene's germline CDR1 is SGHTA and CDR2 FQGNSA. CDR3 sequence (DNA): TGTGCCAGCAGCCCAGTAGGGTCAGTTATGAACACTGAAGCTTTCTTT. Encoded protein: CASSPVGSVMNTEAFF.

This clonotype occurred many times. The chain joins TRBV29-1 to TRBJ2-3; a possible D gene is TRBD2 (6 bases). Germline values: CDR1 SQVTM, CDR2 ANQGSEA. Trimming pared 7 bases from V and 2 bases from J, leaving 16 bases between. The CDR3 has 14 amino acids. The CDR3 sequence: CSGLGGIHTDTQYF. The DNA for the CDR3 is TGCAGCGGTCTTGGCGGGATCCACACAGATACGCAGTATTTT.

This clonotype was detected ten times or more. The V gene is TRBV7-6, the J gene TRBJ1-3; 7 nucleotides match TRBD1. Germline V gives CDR1 SGHVS, CDR2 FNYEAQ. The V and J ends lost 3 bases and 1 base, in that order; junction bases with no gene match: 0. This CDR3 comprises 14 residues. CDR3 loop: CASSLTGSGNTIYF. The CDR3 DNA is TGTGCCAGCAGCTTGACAGGGTCTGGAAACACCATATATTTT.

This clonotype came up many times. The chain carries TRBV5-4 and TRBJ2-2, with D hard to call. Trimming removed 2 bases from V and 0 bases from J, with 11 bases in between. The CDR3 has 16 amino acids. Germline V gives CDR1 SGHNT, CDR2 YYREEE (reference sequence). CDR3 protein: CASSFPRLTNTGELFF. The CDR3 region has the DNA TGTGCCAGCAGCTTCCCACGTTTAACGAACACCGGGGAGCTGTTTTTT.

Ten or more counts support this clonotype. This chain links TRBV5-1 with TRBJ1-1, with no clear D. Germline lookup yields CDR1 SGHRS and CDR2 YFSETQ. Trimming shortened V by 5 bases and J by 1 base, and 9 bases separated the two germline ends. CDR3 length: 13 amino acids. CDR3 DNA: TGCGCCAGCAGGGCAGGACCGAACACTGAAGCTTTCTTT. Encoded protein: CASRAGPNTEAFF.

This clonotype was picked up a small number of times. The rearrangement links TRBV5-5 to TRBJ2-1; D might be TRBD1 (5 bases). CDR1 and CDR2 (germline): SGHKS, YYEKEE (reference sequence). Between the trimmed V and J ends, which lost 2 bases and 1 base, there was a span of 16 bases. The length of the CDR3 is 17 residues. CDR3 DNA: TGTGCCAGCAGCTTATCCAGGGCCTATGGATCCTACAATGAGCAGTTCTTC. Translating gives CASSLSRAYGSYNEQFF.

Worth noting for this clonotype: A much bigger clone sits one base away, suggesting this may be a read error. V is TRBV18 and J is TRBJ1-1; D perhaps matches TRBD1 (6 bases). The germline V gene encodes CDR1 KGHSH and CDR2 LQKENI. CDR3 length: 16 residues. The CDR3 reads CASSPGGGLMNPEAFF. CDR3 bases: TGTGCCAGCTCACCGGGCGGGGGCCTCATGAACCCTGAAGCTTTCTTT.

Regarding this clonotype: This may arise from a read error, as a much more abundant clone is one base away. The genes are TRBV9 and TRBJ2-3, with TRBD2 matching over 9 bases. The J segment lost 8 bases and the V segment lost 4 bases, leaving 14 bases of the junction unmatched. The length of the CDR3 is 16 residues. Per germline, CDR1 SGDLS and CDR2 YYNGEE. CDR3: CASSPGLAWAPGTQYF. DNA of the CDR3: TGTGCCAGCAGCCCCGGACTAGCGTGGGCCCCCGGTACGCAGTATTTT.

This clonotype was detected many times. This sequence joins TRBV2 and TRBJ2-3; possible D gene TRBD1, 5 bases. This CDR3 region has 15 residues. Trimming stripped 3 bases from V and 2 bases from J, with 12 bases between. Per germline, CDR1 SNHLY and CDR2 FYNNEI. The DNA of the CDR3 is TGTGCCAGCAGTGAGGGGCAGACTTTCACAGATACGCAGTATTTT. Translation gives CASSEGQTFTDTQYF.

This clonotype was seen many times. This chain joins TRBV5-6 and TRBJ2-7; D is uncertain. Between the trimmed V and J ends, which lost 1 base and 2 bases, there was a span of 19 bases. Germline-derived CDR1 and CDR2 are SGHDT and YYEEEE. CDR3 length equals 17 residues. CDR3 in amino acids: CASSLYPPDSQAYEQYF. CDR3 in DNA: TGTGCCAGCAGCTTGTACCCACCCGACTCTCAGGCCTACGAGCAGTACTTC.

V and J are TRBV12-3 or TRBV12-4 and TRBJ2-1; 11 bases fit TRBD2. The CDR3 is 15 amino acids. With 7 bases clipped from V and 6 bases from J, the junction kept 8 bases outside the gene matches. The CDR3 DNA follows: TGTGCCAGCATTCCGACTAGCGGGGAACTCAATGAGCAGTTCTTC. This codes for CASIPTSGELNEQFF.

This clonotype was seen more than once but under ten times. V gene TRBV4-1 combines with J gene TRBJ1-1; D is ambiguous. CDR1 is MGHRA, CDR2 YSYEKL, per germline. The CDR3 is 13 amino acids. V was pared by 4 bases and J by 5 bases, with 11 bases between. The CDR3 reads CASSRSVMTEAFF. The CDR3 region has the DNA TGCGCCAGCAGCCGATCCGTTATGACTGAAGCTTTCTTT.

The chain is built from TRBV18 and TRBJ2-7; D uncertain. V lost 6 bases to trimming and J lost 0 bases, with 9 bases between them. The CDR3 is 13 residues long. Germline CDR1 KGHSH, CDR2 LQKENI. Written as DNA, the CDR3 is TGTGCCAGCTCCGGACCTGACTCCTACGAGCAGTACTTC. Translating it yields CASSGPDSYEQYF.

J is TRBJ2-5 and V is TRBV5-6; 11 nucleotides match TRBD1. CDR1 SGHDT and CDR2 YYEEEE come from the germline V gene. The CDR3 runs to 17 residues. The V and J ends lost 4 bases and 4 bases, in that order; junction bases with no gene match: 12. The CDR3 is CASSKYSGTGGLETQYF. In DNA form, the CDR3 reads TGTGCCAGCAGCAAATACTCCGGGACAGGGGGTTTAGAGACCCAGTACTTC.